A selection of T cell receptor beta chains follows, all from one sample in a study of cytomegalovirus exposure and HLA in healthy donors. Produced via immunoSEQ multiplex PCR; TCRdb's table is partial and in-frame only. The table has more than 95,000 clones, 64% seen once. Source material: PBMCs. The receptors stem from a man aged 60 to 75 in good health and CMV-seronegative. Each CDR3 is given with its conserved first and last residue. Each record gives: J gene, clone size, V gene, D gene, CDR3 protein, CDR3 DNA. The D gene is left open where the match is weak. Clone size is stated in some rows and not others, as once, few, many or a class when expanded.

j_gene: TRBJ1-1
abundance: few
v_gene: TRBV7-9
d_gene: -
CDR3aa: CSSSLEQGLLFF
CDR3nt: TGTTCCAGCAGCTTAGAACAGGGTCTCCTTTTCTTT

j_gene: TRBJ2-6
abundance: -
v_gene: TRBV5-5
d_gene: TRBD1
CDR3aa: CASSFRGLTSGANVLTF
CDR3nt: TGTGCCAGCAGCTTCAGGGGGCTGACCTCTGGGGCCAACGTCCTGACTTTC

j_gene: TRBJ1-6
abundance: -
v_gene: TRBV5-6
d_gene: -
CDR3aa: CASSLEASGGSPLHF
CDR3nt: TGTGCCAGCAGCTTGGAGGCTTCGGGTGGTTCACCCCTCCACTTT

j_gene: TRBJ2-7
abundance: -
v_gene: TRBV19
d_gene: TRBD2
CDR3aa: CASSISDSGLAGSEQYF
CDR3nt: TGTGCCAGTAGTATCTCCGACAGCGGACTAGCGGGAAGCGAGCAGTACTTC

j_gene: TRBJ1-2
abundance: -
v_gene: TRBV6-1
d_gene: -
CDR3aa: CASSEVLTGRDYGYTF
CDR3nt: TGTGCCAGCAGTGAGGTCTTGACAGGACGGGACTATGGCTACACCTTC

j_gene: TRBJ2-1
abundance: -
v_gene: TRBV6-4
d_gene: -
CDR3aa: CASRRDAYNEQFF
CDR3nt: TGTGCCAGCAGGCGGGACGCCTACAATGAGCAGTTCTTC

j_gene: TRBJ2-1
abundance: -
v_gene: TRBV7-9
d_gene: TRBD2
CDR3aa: CSSSLGGTSGAYNEQFF
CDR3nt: TGTTCCAGCAGCTTAGGTGGGACTAGCGGGGCCTACAATGAGCAGTTCTTC

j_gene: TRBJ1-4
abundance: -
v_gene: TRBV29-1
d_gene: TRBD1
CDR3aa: CSAGQGGEKLFF
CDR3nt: TGCAGCGCGGGACAGGGCGGGGAAAAACTGTTTTTT

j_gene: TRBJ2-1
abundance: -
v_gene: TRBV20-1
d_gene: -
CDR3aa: CSPSEGVEFF
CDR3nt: TGCAGTCCGAGCGAGGGGGTAGAGTTCTTC

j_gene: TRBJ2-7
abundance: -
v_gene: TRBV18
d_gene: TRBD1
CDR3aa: CASSTGRSEQYF
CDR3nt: TGTGCCAGCTCGACAGGGAGATCCGAGCAGTACTTC

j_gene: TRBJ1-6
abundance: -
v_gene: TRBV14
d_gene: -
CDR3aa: CASSQALVYSPLHF
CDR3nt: TGTGCCAGCAGCCAAGCCCTCGTATATTCACCCCTCCACTTT

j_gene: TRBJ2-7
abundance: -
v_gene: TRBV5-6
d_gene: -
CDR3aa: CASSLVGLAVPGDEQYF
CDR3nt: TGTGCCAGCAGCTTGGTAGGATTAGCGGTTCCGGGGGACGAGCAGTACTTC

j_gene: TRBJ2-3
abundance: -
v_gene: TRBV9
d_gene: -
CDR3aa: CASSVNLASTDTQYF
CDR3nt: TGTGCCAGCAGCGTAAATCTAGCGAGCACAGATACGCAGTATTTT

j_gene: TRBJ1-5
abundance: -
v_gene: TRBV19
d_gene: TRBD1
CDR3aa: CASSMGQGLSNQPQHF
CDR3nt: TGTGCCAGTAGTATGGGACAGGGTTTGAGCAATCAGCCCCAGCATTTT

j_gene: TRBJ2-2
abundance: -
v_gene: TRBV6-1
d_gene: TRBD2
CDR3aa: CASKTSYGTGELFF
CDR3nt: TGTGCCAGCAAGACTAGCTACGGCACCGGGGAGCTGTTTTTT

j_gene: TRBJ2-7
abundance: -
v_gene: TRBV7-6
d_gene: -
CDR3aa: CASSSQTAPNSYEQYF
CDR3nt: TGTGCCAGCAGCTCCCAGACAGCGCCGAACTCCTACGAGCAGTACTTC

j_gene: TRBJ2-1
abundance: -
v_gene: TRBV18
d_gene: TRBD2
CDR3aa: CASSPLGGSAGNEQFF
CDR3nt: TGTGCCAGCTCCCCCTTGGGGGGGTCGGCGGGAAATGAGCAGTTCTTC

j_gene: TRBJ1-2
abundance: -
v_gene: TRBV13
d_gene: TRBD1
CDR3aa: CASSLGDRIYGYTF
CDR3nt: TGTGCCAGCAGCTTAGGGGACAGGATCTATGGCTACACCTTC

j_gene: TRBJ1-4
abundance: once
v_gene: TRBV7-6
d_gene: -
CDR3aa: CASSPLTRGAGEKLFF
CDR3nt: TGTGCCAGCAGTCCCCTCACGCGGGGAGCGGGTGAAAAACTGTTTTTT

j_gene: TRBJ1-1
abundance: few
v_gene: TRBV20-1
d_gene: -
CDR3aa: CSALGRSEAFF
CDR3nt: TGCAGTGCTCTGGGCCGCTCTGAAGCTTTCTTT

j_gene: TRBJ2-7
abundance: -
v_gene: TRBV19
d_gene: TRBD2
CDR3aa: CASSIEGGPYEQYF
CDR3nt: TGTGCCAGTAGTATCGAGGGAGGGCCCTACGAGCAGTACTTC

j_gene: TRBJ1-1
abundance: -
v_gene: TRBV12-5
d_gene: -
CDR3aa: CASGSQRTSVTEAFF
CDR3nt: TGTGCTAGTGGTTCCCAGAGGACATCCGTCACTGAAGCTTTCTTT

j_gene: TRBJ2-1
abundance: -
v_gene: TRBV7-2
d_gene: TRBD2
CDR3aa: CASSYLGAGGVNEQFF
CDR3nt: TGTGCCAGCAGCTACCTAGGGGCGGGGGGGGTCAATGAGCAGTTCTTC

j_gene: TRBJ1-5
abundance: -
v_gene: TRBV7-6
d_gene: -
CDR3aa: CASSLTTGNPSNQPQHF
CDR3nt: TGTGCCAGCAGCTTAACGACCGGGAACCCTAGCAATCAGCCCCAGCATTTT

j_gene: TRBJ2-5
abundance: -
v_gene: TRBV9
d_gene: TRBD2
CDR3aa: CASSPGTSFRETQYF
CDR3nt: TGTGCCAGCAGTCCCGGGACTAGCTTTAGAGAGACCCAGTACTTC

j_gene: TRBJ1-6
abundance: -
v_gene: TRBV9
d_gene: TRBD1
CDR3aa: CASSVRDRGRDSPLHF
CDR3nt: TGTGCCAGCAGCGTTCGCGACAGGGGGCGCGATTCACCCCTCCACTTT

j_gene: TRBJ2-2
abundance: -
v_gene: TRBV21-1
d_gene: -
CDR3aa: CASRQGARRAGELFF
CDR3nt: TGTGCCAGCCGACAGGGGGCACGCAGGGCCGGGGAGCTGTTTTTT

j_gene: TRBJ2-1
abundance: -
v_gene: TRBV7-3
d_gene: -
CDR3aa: CASSQVGGNEQFF
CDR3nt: TGTGCCAGCAGCCAAGTGGGGGGCAATGAGCAGTTCTTC

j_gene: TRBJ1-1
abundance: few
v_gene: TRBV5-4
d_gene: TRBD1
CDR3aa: CASRSQGARPMNTEAFF
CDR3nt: TGTGCCAGCAGATCCCAGGGGGCGCGCCCTATGAACACTGAAGCTTTCTTT

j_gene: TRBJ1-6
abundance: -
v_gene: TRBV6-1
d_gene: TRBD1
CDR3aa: CASSDGTDASPLHF
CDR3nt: TGTGCCAGCAGTGACGGGACAGACGCATCACCCCTCCACTTT

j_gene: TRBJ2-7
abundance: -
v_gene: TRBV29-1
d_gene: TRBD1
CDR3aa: CSVGQGIGPYEQYF
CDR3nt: TGCAGCGTTGGACAGGGTATCGGACCCTACGAGCAGTACTTC

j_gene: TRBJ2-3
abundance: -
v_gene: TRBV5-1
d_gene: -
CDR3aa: CASSQTGAGSDTQYF
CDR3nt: TGCGCCAGCAGCCAAACAGGTGCGGGGTCAGATACGCAGTATTTT

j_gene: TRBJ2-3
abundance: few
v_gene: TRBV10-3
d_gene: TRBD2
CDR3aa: CAIAPAGEPTDTQYF
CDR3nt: TGTGCCATCGCCCCGGCGGGGGAACCCACAGATACGCAGTATTTT

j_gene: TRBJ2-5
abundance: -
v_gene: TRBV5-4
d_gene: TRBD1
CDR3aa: CASSLDRGTETQYF
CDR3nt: TGTGCCAGCAGCTTGGACAGGGGGACGGAGACCCAGTACTTC

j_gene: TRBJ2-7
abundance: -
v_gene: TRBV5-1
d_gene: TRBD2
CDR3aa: CANSLIAGETYEQYF
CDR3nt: TGCGCCAACAGCTTGATAGCGGGGGAGACCTACGAGCAGTACTTC

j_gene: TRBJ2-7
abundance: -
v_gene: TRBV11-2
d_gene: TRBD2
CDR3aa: CASSLVGTSVYEQYF
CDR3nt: TGTGCCAGCAGCTTAGTTGGGACTAGCGTCTACGAGCAGTACTTC

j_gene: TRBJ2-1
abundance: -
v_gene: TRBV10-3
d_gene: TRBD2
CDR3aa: CAISESGLAGNNEQFF
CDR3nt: TGTGCCATCAGTGAGTCGGGGCTAGCGGGGAACAATGAGCAGTTCTTC

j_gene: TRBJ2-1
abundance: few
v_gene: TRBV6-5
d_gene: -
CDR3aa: CASSYFSTRAGNEQFF
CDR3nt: TGTGCCAGCAGTTACTTCTCCACTAGAGCCGGCAATGAGCAGTTCTTC

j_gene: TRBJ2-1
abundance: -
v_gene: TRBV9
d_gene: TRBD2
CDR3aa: CASSPIHGTTVYNEQFF
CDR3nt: TGTGCCAGCAGCCCAATCCACGGGACTACCGTCTACAATGAGCAGTTCTTC

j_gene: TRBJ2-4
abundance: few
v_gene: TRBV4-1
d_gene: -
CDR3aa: CASSQDWPPGWDIQYF
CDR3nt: TGCGCCAGCAGCCAAGATTGGCCGCCGGGGTGGGACATTCAGTACTTC

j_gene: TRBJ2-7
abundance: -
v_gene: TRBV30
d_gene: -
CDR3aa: CAWSDSSYEQYF
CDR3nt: TGTGCCTGGAGCGACAGTTCCTACGAGCAGTACTTC

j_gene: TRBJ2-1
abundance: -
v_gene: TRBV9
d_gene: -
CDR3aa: CASSPRQGGWDNEQFF
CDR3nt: TGTGCCAGCAGCCCCAGGCAGGGGGGATGGGACAATGAGCAGTTCTTC

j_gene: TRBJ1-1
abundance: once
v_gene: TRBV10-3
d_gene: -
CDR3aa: CAISEGGNTEAFF
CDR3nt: TGTGCCATCAGTGAAGGAGGGAACACTGAAGCTTTCTTT

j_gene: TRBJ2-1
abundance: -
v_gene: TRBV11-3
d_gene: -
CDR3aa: CASSIGNPGLDPEQFF
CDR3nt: TGTGCCAGCAGCATCGGGAATCCGGGACTCGACCCTGAGCAGTTCTTC

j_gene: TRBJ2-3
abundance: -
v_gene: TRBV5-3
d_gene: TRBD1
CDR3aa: CARSPGQVRSTDTQYF
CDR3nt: TGTGCCAGAAGTCCCGGACAGGTCAGGAGCACAGATACGCAGTATTTT

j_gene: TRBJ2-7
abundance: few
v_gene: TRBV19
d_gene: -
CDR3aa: CASSRGTDIYEQYF
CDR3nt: TGTGCCAGTAGCCGCGGGACAGACATCTACGAGCAGTACTTC

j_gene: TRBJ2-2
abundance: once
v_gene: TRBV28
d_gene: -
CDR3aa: CASRRQTNTGELFF
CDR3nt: TGTGCCAGTAGGCGACAGACGAACACCGGGGAGCTGTTTTTT

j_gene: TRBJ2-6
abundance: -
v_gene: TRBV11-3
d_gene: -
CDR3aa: CASSPLKGVSGANVLTF
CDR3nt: TGTGCCAGCAGCCCCCTTAAGGGGGTGTCTGGGGCCAACGTCCTGACTTTC

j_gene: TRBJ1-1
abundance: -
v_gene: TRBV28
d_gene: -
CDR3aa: CASTGGQLMNTEAFF
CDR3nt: TGTGCCAGCACGGGCGGGCAGTTAATGAACACTGAAGCTTTCTTT

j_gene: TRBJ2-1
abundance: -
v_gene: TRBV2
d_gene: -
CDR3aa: CASSENSEQFF
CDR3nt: TGTGCCAGCAGTGAAAACTCTGAGCAGTTCTTC

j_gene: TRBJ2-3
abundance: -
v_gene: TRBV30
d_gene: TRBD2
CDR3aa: CAWRKEAGGSDTQYF
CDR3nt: TGTGCCTGGAGAAAAGAAGCGGGAGGATCTGATACGCAGTATTTT